The clone carrying this T cell receptor (beta chain) was observed a single time. Using immunoSEQ multiplex PCR, the repertoire was profiled, and TCRdb retains in-frame clones only, with some absent. The sample consists of under 300,000 clones, 85% to 90% of them appearing once. This entry is derived from a study of blood T cell repertoires in COVID-19. In the study overall: T cells, B-cell-depleted T cells, or PBMCs supplied cDNA or gDNA.

Between the trimmed V and J ends, which lost 6 bases and 1 base, there was a span of 9 bases. The CDR3 totals 14 residues. Germline CDR1 is MNHNY and CDR2 is SVGAGI (reference sequence). The material sequenced was peripheral blood. This TCR came from a woman aged 35 to 49 who had recovered from COVID-19. The chain joins TRBV6-6 to TRBJ1-4; D is unresolved. In DNA form, the CDR3 reads TGTGCCAGCAGCCCCAGCGTAACTAATGAAAAACTGTTTTTT. This translates into CASSPSVTNEKLFF.